This TCR beta chain was found in a study of blood T cell repertoires in COVID-19. Study-wide background: Material from acute and convalescent COVID-19 was sourced from the United States, Italy and Spain.

Deletions cut 4 bases from V and 7 bases from J, with 11 bases between. The CDR3 contains 13 residues. The V gene's germline CDR1 is SEHNR and CDR2 FQNEAQ (reference sequence). Profiling relied on immunoSEQ multiplex PCR, and the TCRdb table lists in-frame clones only, not all of them. The sample comprises 40,000 to 50,000 clones, 85% to 90% of which are singletons, and approximately 4.8% rests with the top ten. The sequence was obtained from a human donor in a cohort sampled during active COVID-19. Material: peripheral blood. V usage is TRBV7-9 and J usage is TRBJ1-5; the D gene is possibly TRBD1 (5 bases). The CDR3 coding sequence is TGTGCCAGCAGCTGGGGGGGAGGGCAGCCCCAGCATTTT. Translated: CASSWGGGQPQHF.